One sample yielded the 26 T cell receptor beta chains listed below, sequenced in a study of graft-versus-host responses after intestinal transplantation (TCRdb year 2021). The sample's time point label, decoded: cells obtained before transplantation from donor or recipient. Library construction relied on the immunoSEQ multiplex PCR assay. Here the immuneACCESS table is served through TCRdb, limited to in-frame sequences with V and J called. Missing clones are a known gap in these copies; in checked studies unresolved V genes cover under half, and the rest lacks a known reason. The sample contains around 93,000 clones, just over 90% of them found a single time. The ten largest clones add up to approximately 6% of the sample. Their recognized antigens are unknown. Sequences were derived from unstimulated CD8+ T cells sorted from spleen or lymph node cells, sampled before intestinal transplant. The receptors come from a human donor who received an intestinal transplant.

This clone was observed a handful of times. This chain uses TRBV13 with TRBJ2-7, with D tentatively TRBD2 (6 bases). V shed 8 bases and J shed 5 bases, with 16 bases lying between them. The CDR3 covers 13 residues. Germline values: CDR1 PRHDT, CDR2 FYEKMQ (reference sequence). CDR3 nucleotide sequence: TGTGCCAGCTCACCATGGGGGGTGAACGAGCAGTACTTC. This sequence encodes CASSPWGVNEQYF.

This chain links TRBV7-9 with TRBJ2-1; 10 nucleotides agree with TRBD2. CDR3 size: 15 residues. CDR1 and CDR2 from the germline V gene are SEHNR and FQNEAQ (reference sequence). V lost 4 bases, J lost 8 bases, and 8 bases stayed unmatched. The CDR3: CASSSAGLASYEQFF. CDR3 nucleotides: TGTGCCAGCAGCTCCGCGGGACTAGCGTCTTATGAGCAGTTCTTC.

The chain joins TRBV5-6 to TRBJ1-1; D remains ambiguous. CDR3 length equals 14 residues. CDR1 is SGHDT, CDR2 YYEEEE, per germline. The ends were cut back, 4 bases at V and 6 bases at J, with 16 bases in the middle. This CDR3 reads CASSPSRVGPEAFF. CDR3 DNA: TGTGCCAGCAGCCCCTCTCGGGTGGGCCCTGAAGCTTTCTTT.

The chain is built from TRBV6-4 and TRBJ1-5; no firm D call. With 2 bases removed from V and 9 bases from J, the gap between germline ends came to 5 bases. Germline CDR1 MRHNA, CDR2 SNTAGT. CDR3 size: 11 residues. This CDR3 reads CASSDSRPQHF. The CDR3 DNA sequence: TGTGCCAGCAGTGACAGTCGGCCCCAGCATTTT.

The gene calls are TRBV4-2 and TRBJ1-6, with D unresolved. V was trimmed by 4 bases and J by 8 bases, leaving 9 bases between them. This CDR3 comprises 13 residues. Germline loops: CDR1 LGHNA, CDR2 YNFKEQ. DNA for the CDR3: TGTGCCAGCAGCCTTACCCGGGATTCACCCCTCCACTTT. As protein: CASSLTRDSPLHF.

The chain links TRBV19 to TRBJ2-1, with D unresolved. The CDR3 runs 12 residues. Germline CDR1 reads LNHDA; CDR2 reads SQIVND (reference sequence). V was clipped by 5 bases and J by 6 bases, with 8 bases between them. CDR3 nucleotide sequence: TGTGCCAGTAGTGAGTCTATCAATGAGCAGTTCTTC. It yields the protein CASSESINEQFF.

The genes are TRBV29-1 and TRBJ2-1; tentative D call: TRBD1 (5 bases). CDR1 is SQVTM, CDR2 ANQGSEA, per germline. This CDR3 contains 14 residues. Trimming removed 1 base from V and 1 base from J, with 8 bases in between. The CDR3 sequence is CSVEGRASYNEQFF. As DNA, the CDR3 is TGCAGCGTTGAAGGCAGGGCTTCCTACAATGAGCAGTTCTTC.

The chain combines TRBV6-5 with TRBJ2-1; D possibly corresponds to TRBD2 (5 bases). CDR3 size: 16 residues. Trimming pared 0 bases from V and 3 bases from J, leaving 12 bases between. Germline lookup yields CDR1 MNHEY and CDR2 SVGAGI. CDR3 bases: TGTGCCAGCAGTTACTCTCTCCGGGAAGTCTACAATGAGCAGTTCTTC. Its protein product is CASSYSLREVYNEQFF.

This clone was detected only once. This rearrangement joins TRBV14 to TRBJ2-2; maybe TRBD2 (5 bases). The germline CDR1 and CDR2 sequences are SGHDN and FVKESK. The V and J ends lost 3 bases and 1 base respectively, with 12 bases between them. The CDR3 consists of 16 residues. The CDR3 bases are TGTGCCAGCAGCCAGCCTGAGGGCTGGAACACCGGGGAGCTGTTTTTT. This codes for CASSQPEGWNTGELFF.

This rearrangement joins TRBV2 to TRBJ2-7; D uncertain. V was pared by 0 bases and J by 2 bases, with 14 bases between. Germline V gene sequence: CDR1 SNHLY, CDR2 FYNNEI. The CDR3 totals 16 residues. The CDR3 DNA follows: TGTGCCAGCAGTGAAGCGCTTGGGTACAAGGCCTACGAGCAGTACTTC. This codes for CASSEALGYKAYEQYF. Filled out from reference TRBV2 and TRBJ2-7, the complete variable domain reads EPEVTQTPSHQVTQMGQEVILRCVPISNHLYFYWYRQILGQKVEFLVSFYNNEISEKSEIFDDQFSVERPDGSNFTLKIRSTKLEDSAMYFCASSEALGYKAYEQYFGPGTRLTVT.

The CDR3 spells CASSFREANEQFF. Here the CDR3 DNA reads TGTGCCAGCAGCTTTCGGGAGGCCAATGAGCAGTTCTTC. The J gene is TRBJ2-1, the V gene TRBV13; TRBD2 aligns across 7 bases. The CDR3 sequence is 13 residues long. Germline CDR1 and CDR2: PRHDT and FYEKMQ (reference sequence). V trimming: 3 bases; J trimming: 6 bases; junction bases outside the gene matches: 2.

V is TRBV2 and J is TRBJ2-2, with TRBD1 matching over 9 bases. Germline values: CDR1 SNHLY, CDR2 FYNNEI. There are 16 residues in the CDR3. Germline trimming cut 7 bases from V and 4 bases from J; bases unmatched to any gene: 10. CDR3 sequence (DNA): TGTGCCAGCACACACTGGGACAGGGTAATCACCGGGGAGCTGTTTTTT. As protein: CASTHWDRVITGELFF.

This clone was seen more than once but under ten times. DNA of the CDR3: TGTGCCAGCAGTCCCGAAGCCGGGACAGGTCGTGAAAAACTGTTTTTT. Translation: CASSPEAGTGREKLFF. The chain has TRBV28 and TRBJ1-4; 8 bases match TRBD1. The V gene's germline CDR1 is MDHEN and CDR2 SYDVKM. This CDR3 contains 16 residues. Trimming cost V 5 bases and J 7 bases; bases outside gene matches: 12.

The CDR3 loop is CASSLGGTQSYEQYF. CDR3 DNA sequence: TGCGCCAGCAGCTTGGGAGGGACCCAGTCCTACGAGCAGTACTTC. The J gene is TRBJ2-5, the V gene TRBV5-1; D could derive from TRBD1 or TRBD2 (5 bases each). Near its end, the DNA agrees better with TRBJ2-7, so the J call may be wrong. CDR1 is SGHRS, CDR2 YFSETQ, per germline. The CDR3 sequence is 15 residues long.

V is TRBV4-1 and J is TRBJ2-5; weak D call: TRBD2 (6 bases). Trimming left V 1 base short and J 8 bases short, with 23 bases between. CDR1 MGHRA and CDR2 YSYEKL come from the germline V gene. This CDR3 region has 17 residues. CDR3 bases: TGCGCCAGCAGCCAAGCAACTACGGACTCAGTGGAGGGAACCCAGTACTTC. Residues: CASSQATTDSVEGTQYF.

This chain uses TRBV5-4 with TRBJ2-2; D uncertain. This CDR3 comprises 14 residues. Trimming cost V 0 bases and J 1 base, with 4 bases left between them. Germline CDR1 and CDR2: SGHNT and YYREEE (reference sequence). This CDR3 reads CASSLEGNTGELFF. CDR3 bases: TGTGCCAGCAGCTTGGAGGGGAACACCGGGGAGCTGTTTTTT.

This chain joins TRBV7-9 and TRBJ1-1, with D perhaps matching TRBD1 (6 bases). Deletions cut 1 base from V and 1 base from J, with 13 bases between. Germline V lookup: CDR1 SEHNR, CDR2 FQNEAQ (reference sequence). The CDR3 is 16 residues long. CDR3 nucleotides: TGTGCCAGCAGCTTAGTCCCGGCAGGGGCGAACACTGAAGCTTTCTTT. Translated: CASSLVPAGANTEAFF.

In its sample, this clone was seen once. The chain employs TRBV9 and TRBJ2-1; tentative D call: TRBD2 (5 bases). Per germline, CDR1 SGDLS and CDR2 YYNGEE. CDR3 length: 16 amino acids. Trimming shortened V by 0 bases and J by 0 bases, and 10 bases separated the two germline ends. CDR3 sequence: CASSVEPGNSYNEQFF. CDR3 DNA: TGTGCCAGCAGCGTAGAGCCGGGAAACTCCTACAATGAGCAGTTCTTC.

The J gene is TRBJ1-5, the V gene TRBV5-4, with 9 bases identical to TRBD1. CDR1 is SGHNT and CDR2 is YYREEE in the germline V gene (reference sequence). The V and J ends lost 2 bases and 3 bases, in that order; junction bases with no gene match: 3. The CDR3 is 15 residues long. The CDR3 sequence: CASSFGTGNNQPQHF. CDR3 coding DNA: TGTGCCAGCAGCTTTGGGACAGGGAACAATCAGCCCCAGCATTTT.

This chain joins TRBV5-1 and TRBJ2-7, with unresolved D. The V end lost 0 bases, the J end lost 6 bases, and 10 bases lay between the germline ends. This CDR3 is 13 amino acids long. Looked up from germline, CDR1 is SGHRS and CDR2 is YFSETQ. The CDR3 DNA sequence: TGCGCCAGCAGCTTGGCCAGTGAGGCCGAGCAGTACTTC. As protein: CASSLASEAEQYF.

This sequence joins TRBV4-2 and TRBJ2-1; weak D call: TRBD1 (6 bases). The CDR3 is 16 residues long. Trimming removed 3 bases at V and 0 bases at J, with 12 bases between. Germline V gene data show CDR1 as LGHNA and CDR2 as YNFKEQ. The CDR3: CASSQIVGGSYNEQFF. The DNA for the CDR3 is TGTGCCAGCAGCCAGATTGTAGGGGGCTCCTACAATGAGCAGTTCTTC.

In this sample, this clone turned up a few times. V gene TRBV6-4 combines with J gene TRBJ2-7, with 11 bases that match TRBD2. The CDR3 runs 18 residues. The V gene end was trimmed by 0 bases and the J gene end by 6 bases; junction bases not matched to a gene: 13. Germline lookup yields CDR1 MRHNA and CDR2 SNTAGT. CDR3 sequence (DNA): TGTGCCAGCAGTGACTCTAGCGGGAGGGCCGTGGCAGTCAGCGAGCAGTACTTC. This translates into CASSDSSGRAVAVSEQYF.

In nucleotides, the CDR3 is TGTGCCAGCAGCACTAGCGACACAGATACGCAGTATTTT. It specifies CASSTSDTDTQYF. The chain carries TRBV6-4 and TRBJ2-3; 7 nucleotides match TRBD2. CDR3 size: 13 residues. J gave up 2 bases and V 6 bases, and 2 bases lay outside the gene matches. The germline V gene encodes CDR1 MRHNA and CDR2 SNTAGT.

The gene calls are TRBV7-3 and TRBJ1-2; a weak D match, TRBD1 (6 bases). Trimming took off 1 base at V and 12 bases at J, with 27 bases between the two ends. The CDR3 spans 17 residues. Germline V lookup: CDR1 SGHTA, CDR2 FQGTGA. For the CDR3, the DNA is TGTGCCAGCAGCTTAAGGGACACCGAGGATATCCCGATCTTACACACCTTC. Translation: CASSLRDTEDIPILHTF. Using reference TRBV7-3 and TRBJ1-2 for the parts outside the CDR3, the full variable domain is GAGVSQTPSNKVTEKGKYVELRCDPISGHTALYWYRQSLGQGPEFLIYFQGTGAADDSGLPNDRFFAVRPEGSVSTLKIQRTERGDSAVYLCASSLRDTEDIPILHTFGSGTRLTVV.

The chain carries TRBV7-3 and TRBJ2-1; 8 nucleotides line up with TRBD1. Germline V gene data show CDR1 as SGHTA and CDR2 as FQGTGA. J was trimmed by 8 bases and V by 8 bases; bases with no gene match: 8. This CDR3 contains 13 residues. Here the CDR3 reads CASGYDRGHEQFF. The CDR3 DNA is TGTGCCAGCGGTTACGACAGGGGCCATGAGCAGTTCTTC.

The rearrangement links TRBV7-9 to TRBJ2-7, with 8 bases fitting TRBD1. The CDR3 runs to 15 residues. V gave up 3 bases and J gave up 4 bases; unmatched junction bases: 8. Germline lookup yields CDR1 SEHNR and CDR2 FQNEAQ (reference sequence). In nucleotides, the CDR3 is TGTGCCAGCAGCTTGCTCCGACAGGGGACATACGAGCAGTACTTC. This sequence encodes CASSLLRQGTYEQYF.